A single sample is the source of the 25 T cell receptor beta chains below, sequenced in a study of cytomegalovirus exposure and HLA in healthy donors. Clones were read by immunoSEQ multiplex PCR, and TCRdb kept only the in-frame ones, dropping some. The sample yields roughly 250,000 clones, nearly 90% seen once. Sequencing was carried out using PBMCs. The receptors stem from a woman under 30 in good health and CMV-seronegative.

The chain is built from TRBV5-1 and TRBJ1-4; 8 nucleotides line up with TRBD1. V was clipped by 3 bases and J by 3 bases; unmatched bases: 4. The CDR3 covers 15 residues. From germline, CDR1 is SGHRS and CDR2 YFSETQ. The CDR3 spells CASSSWTGPNEKLFF. For the CDR3, the DNA is TGCGCCAGCAGCTCTTGGACAGGGCCTAATGAAAAACTGTTTTTT.

This rearrangement joins TRBV6-5 to TRBJ2-3, with 11 positions matching TRBD2. The germline V gene encodes CDR1 MNHEY and CDR2 SVGAGI. J was trimmed by 5 bases and V by 2 bases; bases with no gene match: 6. The CDR3 totals 16 residues. CDR3 sequence reads: CASSYGLAGGRDTQYF. In DNA form, the CDR3 reads TGTGCCAGCAGTTACGGTCTAGCGGGGGGTAGAGATACGCAGTATTTT.

The CDR3 DNA follows: TGTGCCAGCAGCTTAGCGGGGGGGAATGATGGCTACACCTTC. Its protein is CASSLAGGNDGYTF. This rearrangement joins TRBV13 to TRBJ1-2; D might be TRBD1 (5 bases). CDR3 length: 14 amino acids. The V gene's germline CDR1 is PRHDT and CDR2 FYEKMQ (reference sequence). Trimming shortened V by 1 base and J by 6 bases, and 12 bases separated the two germline ends.

This chain's CDR3 is CASSLLAGDSTDTQYF. The CDR3 DNA reads as TGTGCCAGCAGCTTACTAGCGGGGGATAGCACAGATACGCAGTATTTT. The genes are TRBV13 and TRBJ2-3, with TRBD2 matching over 10 bases. Germline V lookup: CDR1 PRHDT, CDR2 FYEKMQ (reference sequence). The V segment lost 2 bases and the J segment 0 bases; nucleotides outside the gene matches: 2. The CDR3 extends over 16 amino acids.

The sample holds one count of this clone. The rearrangement links TRBV30 to TRBJ2-1, with a tentative D call TRBD2 (6 bases). V lost 3 bases, J lost 1 base, and 13 bases lay in between. Germline V CDR1 and CDR2: GTSNPN, SVGIG (reference sequence). The CDR3 has 15 residues. In nucleotides, the CDR3 is TGTGCCTGGAGGGGGGAGGTGTCATCCTACAATGAGCAGTTCTTC. Translation gives CAWRGEVSSYNEQFF.

This clone came up once. Written as DNA, the CDR3 is TGTGCCACCAGCAGAACTAGCGGGGGGGAAGCAGATACGCAGTATTTT. This encodes CATSRTSGGEADTQYF. This chain connects TRBV15 to TRBJ2-3; TRBD2 agrees at 13 bases. Germline V lookup: CDR1 LNHNV, CDR2 YYDKDF (reference sequence). V gave up 2 bases and J gave up 4 bases; unmatched junction bases: 3. This CDR3 is 16 amino acids long.

This clone was detected only a few times. The V and J genes are TRBV4-2 and TRBJ1-3, with no clear D. The CDR3 extends over 16 amino acids. In germline, CDR1 is LGHNA, CDR2 YNFKEQ. Deletions cut 0 bases from V and 0 bases from J, with 9 bases between. CDR3 sequence reads: CASSQEAGNSGNTIYF. The CDR3 nucleotides are TGTGCCAGCAGCCAAGAAGCGGGTAACTCTGGAAACACCATATATTTT.

The genes are TRBV9 and TRBJ2-2, with 9 bases fitting TRBD1. The CDR3 runs to 16 residues. With V trimmed by 1 base and J by 4 bases, 5 bases remained unmatched. Per germline, CDR1 SGDLS and CDR2 YYNGEE. CDR3 amino acids: CASSVWVTGGTGELFF. The CDR3, as DNA: TGTGCCAGCAGCGTATGGGTGACAGGGGGCACCGGGGAGCTGTTTTTT.

The chain recombines TRBV27 with TRBJ1-1; 9 positions agree with TRBD1. The CDR3 length is 14 residues. J lost 7 bases, V lost 5 bases, and 8 bases had no gene match. CDR1 and CDR2 (germline): MNHEY, SMNVEV (reference sequence). DNA for the CDR3: TGTGCCAGCAGTGACGGACAGGGGCCTTTTGAAGCTTTCTTT. Residues: CASSDGQGPFEAFF.

The chain employs TRBV5-6 and TRBJ2-7; D remains unclear. CDR1 is SGHDT and CDR2 is YYEEEE in the germline V gene. This CDR3 is built from 11 residues. V lost 0 bases and J lost 9, with 7 bases in between. The CDR3, as DNA: TGTGCCAGCAGCTTGGGACGGGTGCAGTACTTC. Amino acids: CASSLGRVQYF.

This chain links TRBV6-1 with TRBJ2-7, with D hard to call. Looked up from germline, CDR1 is MNHNS and CDR2 is SASEGT. Deletions cut 1 base from V and 0 bases from J, with 10 bases between. This CDR3 is 15 amino acids long. The CDR3 nucleotides read TGTGCCAGCAGTGAAGTCAGCGTGCTCTCCTACGAGCAGTACGTC. It yields the protein CASSEVSVLSYEQYV.

The chain recombines TRBV7-8 with TRBJ2-1, with 7 bases matching TRBD2. Germline CDR1 and CDR2: SGHVS and FQNEAQ. V gave up 4 bases and J gave up 15 bases; unmatched junction bases: 9. The length of the CDR3 is 12 residues. CDR3 nucleotides: TGTGCCAGCAGCTATAGTGGGAGGGATTCGTTCTTC. Translation: CASSYSGRDSFF.

V and J are TRBV7-3 and TRBJ2-5; weak D call: TRBD1 (7 bases). Between the trimmed V and J ends, which lost 3 bases and 2 bases, there was a span of 19 bases. Germline V gene sequence: CDR1 SGHTA, CDR2 FQGTGA. CDR3 size: 17 residues. The CDR3 nucleotides read TGTGCCAGCAGCTTGGGGGCCCCAGGGGGGAGGCAAGAGACCCAGTACTTC. Residues: CASSLGAPGGRQETQYF.

The V gene is TRBV28, the J gene TRBJ1-1; 7 positions agree with TRBD1. Losses at the gene ends were 5 bases for V and 7 bases for J; bases not matched to a gene: 7. This CDR3 contains 13 residues. Germline loops: CDR1 MDHEN, CDR2 SYDVKM. Here the CDR3 reads CASSPTGDGEAFF. The DNA for the CDR3 is TGTGCCAGCAGTCCCACAGGGGACGGTGAAGCTTTCTTT. Drawing the rest from reference TRBV28 and TRBJ1-1, the complete variable domain is DVKVTQSSRYLVKRTGEKVFLECVQDMDHENMFWYRQDPGLGLRLIYFSYDVKMKEKGDIPEGYSVSREKKERFSLILESASTNQTSMYLCASSPTGDGEAFFGQGTRLTVV.

The CDR3: CASNVGQGADQPQHF. CDR3 DNA: TGTGCCAGCAACGTCGGACAGGGGGCTGATCAGCCCCAGCATTTT. The chain carries TRBV7-8 and TRBJ1-5; 11 bases are a match to TRBD1. V lost 7 bases and J lost 5; bases outside the gene matches: 7. Germline lookup yields CDR1 SGHVS and CDR2 FQNEAQ. The CDR3 consists of 15 residues.

The DNA for the CDR3 is TGTGCCAGCAGCCCCGGACAGGGGCAGTGGGAGACCCAGTACTTC. Protein product: CASSPGQGQWETQYF. This sequence joins TRBV14 and TRBJ2-5; 9 bases line up with TRBD1. The J segment lost 5 bases and the V segment lost 4 bases, leaving 8 bases of the junction unmatched. The CDR3 runs to 15 residues. Per the germline V gene, CDR1 is SGHDN and CDR2 is FVKESK.

The count of this clone is one. The chain links TRBV7-2 to TRBJ2-3; TRBD2 matches 8 bases. The CDR3 sequence is 15 residues long. The junction had 2 bases not matched to a gene; V was cut back by 3 bases and J by 0 bases. The germline V gene has CDR1 SGHTA and CDR2 FQGNSA. CDR3 DNA: TGTGCCAGCAGCTTCGGGACTAGTAGCACAGATACGCAGTATTTT. Residues: CASSFGTSSTDTQYF. The entire variable domain, with the rest obtained from reference TRBV7-2 and TRBJ2-3, is as follows: GAGVSQSPSNKVTEKGKDVELRCDPISGHTALYWYRQSLGQGLEFLIYFQGNSAPDKSGLPSDRFSAERTGGSVSTLTIQRTQQEDSAVYLCASSFGTSSTDTQYFGPGTRLTVL.

The CDR3 DNA reads TGTGCCAGCAGCTTAGAGGTAGCGGGGAGATTCAATGAGCAGTTCTTC. This encodes CASSLEVAGRFNEQFF. The rearrangement joins TRBV13 to TRBJ2-1; 8 nucleotides align to TRBD2. The CDR3 runs to 16 residues. Germline lookup yields CDR1 PRHDT and CDR2 FYEKMQ (reference sequence). The J segment lost 6 bases and the V segment lost 1 base, leaving 8 bases of the junction unmatched.

The chain carries TRBV7-6 and TRBJ1-1; 7 bases fit TRBD1. The CDR3 sequence is 13 residues long. V lost 4 bases, J lost 4 bases, and 3 bases stayed unmatched. Germline V gene lookup returns CDR1 SGHVS and CDR2 FNYEAQ. CDR3 in amino acids: CASSSTGSTEAFF. The CDR3 DNA follows: TGTGCCAGCAGCTCGACAGGGAGCACTGAAGCTTTCTTT.

The chain couples TRBV28 to TRBJ1-2; 7 bases align to TRBD1. The V segment lost 6 bases and the J segment 2 bases; nucleotides outside the gene matches: 9. From germline, CDR1 is MDHEN and CDR2 SYDVKM. This CDR3 is 15 amino acids long. The CDR3 loop is CASSGGQIFNYGYTF. Here the CDR3 DNA reads TGTGCCAGCAGCGGGGGACAGATTTTCAACTATGGCTACACCTTC.

The chain employs TRBV9 and TRBJ1-3, with D perhaps matching TRBD1 (6 bases). Germline V gene sequence: CDR1 SGDLS, CDR2 YYNGEE. This CDR3 has 16 amino acids. V gave up 3 bases and J gave up 0 bases, with 13 bases separating them. CDR3 loop: CASSAEPDSSGNTIYF. DNA for the CDR3: TGTGCCAGCAGCGCGGAGCCGGACAGCTCTGGAAACACCATATATTTT.

This rearrangement joins TRBV4-1 to TRBJ2-6; D call uncertain. Germline-derived CDR1 and CDR2 are MGHRA and YSYEKL. This CDR3 has 19 residues. V was pared by 0 bases and J by 4 bases, with 19 bases between. CDR3 amino acids: CASSQDQPEVYRGANVLTF. The CDR3 DNA follows: TGCGCCAGCAGCCAAGATCAGCCAGAGGTATATCGCGGGGCCAACGTCCTGACTTTC.

V usage is TRBV28 and J usage is TRBJ2-7, with a possible D match to TRBD1 (6 bases). The CDR3 sequence is 15 residues long. CDR1 and CDR2 (germline): MDHEN, SYDVKM. V lost 5 bases, J lost 0 bases, and 14 bases lay in between. CDR3 DNA sequence: TGTGCCAGCAGTGGGGGCACGGGATTCTCCTACGAGCAGTACTTC. Translation: CASSGGTGFSYEQYF.

The chain joins TRBV2 to TRBJ1-2; 8 bases line up with TRBD1. From germline, CDR1 is SNHLY and CDR2 FYNNEI. J lost 8 bases, V lost 8 bases, and 10 bases had no gene match. The CDR3 has 13 amino acids. The CDR3 protein is CASLSGGLRGYTF. The CDR3 nucleotides are TGTGCCAGCCTTTCAGGGGGCCTTCGGGGCTACACCTTC. The full variable domain, with the rest looked up from reference TRBV2 and TRBJ1-2, is EPEVTQTPSHQVTQMGQEVILRCVPISNHLYFYWYRQILGQKVEFLVSFYNNEISEKSEIFDDQFSVERPDGSNFTLKIRSTKLEDSAMYFCASLSGGLRGYTFGSGTRLTVV.

V is TRBV28 and J is TRBJ2-2; 10 bases are shared with TRBD1. The V segment lost 6 bases and the J segment 6 bases; nucleotides outside the gene matches: 7. This CDR3 comprises 15 residues. Per germline, CDR1 MDHEN and CDR2 SYDVKM. CDR3 in DNA: TGTGCCAGCAGGTCTGGGGACAGGGGATCCGGGGAGCTGTTTTTT. This encodes CASRSGDRGSGELFF.